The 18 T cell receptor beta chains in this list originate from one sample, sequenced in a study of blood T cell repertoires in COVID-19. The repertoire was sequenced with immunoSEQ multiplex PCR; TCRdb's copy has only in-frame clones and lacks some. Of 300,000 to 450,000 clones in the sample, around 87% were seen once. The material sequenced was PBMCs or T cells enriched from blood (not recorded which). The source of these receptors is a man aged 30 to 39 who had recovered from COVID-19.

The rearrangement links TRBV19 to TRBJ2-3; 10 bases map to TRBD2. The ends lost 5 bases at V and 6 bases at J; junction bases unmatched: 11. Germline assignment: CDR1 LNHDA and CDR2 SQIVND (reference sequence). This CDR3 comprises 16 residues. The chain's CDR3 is CASSSSSGGSPDTQYF. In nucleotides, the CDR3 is TGTGCCAGTAGTTCTTCTAGCGGGGGAAGTCCGGATACGCAGTATTTT. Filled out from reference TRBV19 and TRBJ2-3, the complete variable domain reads DGGITQSPKYLFRKEGQNVTLSCEQNLNHDAMYWYRQDPGQGLRLIYYSQIVNDFQKGDIAEGYSVSREKKESFPLTVTSAQKNPTAFYLCASSSSSGGSPDTQYFGPGTRLTVL.

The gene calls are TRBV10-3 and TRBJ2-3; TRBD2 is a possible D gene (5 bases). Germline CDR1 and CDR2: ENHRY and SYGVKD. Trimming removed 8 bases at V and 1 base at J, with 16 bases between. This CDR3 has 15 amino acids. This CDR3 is CAIATGKEGTDTQYF. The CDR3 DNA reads TGTGCCATCGCAACGGGGAAGGAGGGCACAGATACGCAGTATTTT.

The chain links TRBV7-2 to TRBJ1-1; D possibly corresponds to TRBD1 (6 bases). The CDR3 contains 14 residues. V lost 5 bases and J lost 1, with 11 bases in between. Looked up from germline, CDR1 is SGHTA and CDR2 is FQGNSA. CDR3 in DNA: TGTGCCAGCAGCCAATCGACAGGGAACACTGAAGCTTTCTTT. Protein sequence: CASSQSTGNTEAFF.

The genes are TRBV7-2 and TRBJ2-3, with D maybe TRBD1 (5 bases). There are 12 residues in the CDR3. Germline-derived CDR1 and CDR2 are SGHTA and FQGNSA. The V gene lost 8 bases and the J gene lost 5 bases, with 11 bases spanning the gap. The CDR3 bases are TGTGCCAGCGTAGGGGCCGAAGATACGCAGTATTTT. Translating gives CASVGAEDTQYF.

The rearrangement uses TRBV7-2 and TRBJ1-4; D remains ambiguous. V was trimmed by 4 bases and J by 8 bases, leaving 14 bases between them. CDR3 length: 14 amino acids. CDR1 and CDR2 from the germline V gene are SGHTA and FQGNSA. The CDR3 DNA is TGTGCCAGCAGCTATTCCGGCGCAGGCGAAAAACTGTTTTTT. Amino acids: CASSYSGAGEKLFF.

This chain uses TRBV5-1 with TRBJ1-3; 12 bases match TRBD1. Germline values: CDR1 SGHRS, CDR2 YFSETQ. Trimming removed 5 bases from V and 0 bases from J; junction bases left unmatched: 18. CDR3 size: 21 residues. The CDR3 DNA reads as TGCGCCAGCAGTCGGGGGACAGGGGGCACAAAGTGGGGAGCCTCTGGAAACACCATATATTTT. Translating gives CASSRGTGGTKWGASGNTIYF. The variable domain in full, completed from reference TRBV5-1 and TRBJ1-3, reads KAGVTQTPRYLIKTRGQQVTLSCSPISGHRSVSWYQQTPGQGLQFLFEYFSETQRNKGNFPGRFSGRQFSNSRSEMNVSTLELGDSALYLCASSRGTGGTKWGASGNTIYFGEGSWLTVV.

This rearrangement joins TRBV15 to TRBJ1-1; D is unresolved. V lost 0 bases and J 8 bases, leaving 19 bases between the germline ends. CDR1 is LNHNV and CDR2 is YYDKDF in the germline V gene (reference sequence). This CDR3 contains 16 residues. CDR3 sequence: CATSRDDSWAGREAFF. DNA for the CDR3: TGTGCCACCAGCAGAGATGACTCGTGGGCGGGGAGGGAAGCTTTCTTT.

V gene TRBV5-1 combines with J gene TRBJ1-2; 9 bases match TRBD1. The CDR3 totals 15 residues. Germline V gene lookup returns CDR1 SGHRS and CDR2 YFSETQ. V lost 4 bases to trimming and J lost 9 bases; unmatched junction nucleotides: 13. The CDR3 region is CASSHRDGTGRRYTF. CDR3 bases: TGCGCCAGCAGCCACAGAGACGGGACAGGGCGACGCTACACCTTC.

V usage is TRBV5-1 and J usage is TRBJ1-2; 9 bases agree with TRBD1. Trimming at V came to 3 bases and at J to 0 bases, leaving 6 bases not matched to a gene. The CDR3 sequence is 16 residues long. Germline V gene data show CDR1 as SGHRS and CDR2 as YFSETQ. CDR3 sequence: CASSWGQGKANYGYTF. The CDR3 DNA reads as TGCGCCAGCAGCTGGGGACAGGGAAAAGCTAACTATGGCTACACCTTC.

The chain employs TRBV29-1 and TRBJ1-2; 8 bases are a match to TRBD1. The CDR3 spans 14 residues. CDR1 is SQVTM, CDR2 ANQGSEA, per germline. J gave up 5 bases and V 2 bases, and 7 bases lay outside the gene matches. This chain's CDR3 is CSVELGTGRYGYTF. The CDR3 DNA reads TGCAGCGTTGAATTGGGGACAGGAAGGTATGGCTACACCTTC.

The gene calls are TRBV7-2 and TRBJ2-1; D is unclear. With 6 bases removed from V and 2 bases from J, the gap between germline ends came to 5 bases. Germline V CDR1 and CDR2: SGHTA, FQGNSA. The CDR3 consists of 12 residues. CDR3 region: CASRRTYNEQFF. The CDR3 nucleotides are TGTGCCAGCAGGCGTACCTACAATGAGCAGTTCTTC. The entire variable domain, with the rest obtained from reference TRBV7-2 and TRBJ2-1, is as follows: GAGVSQSPSNKVTEKGKDVELRCDPISGHTALYWYRQSLGQGLEFLIYFQGNSAPDKSGLPSDRFSAERTGGSVSTLTIQRTQQEDSAVYLCASRRTYNEQFFGPGTRLTVL.

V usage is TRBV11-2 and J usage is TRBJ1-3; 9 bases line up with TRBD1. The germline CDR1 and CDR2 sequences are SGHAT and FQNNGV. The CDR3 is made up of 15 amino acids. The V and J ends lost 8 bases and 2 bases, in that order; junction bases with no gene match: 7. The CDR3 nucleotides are TGTGCCAGCTCGGCCGGGACAGGGACTGGAAACACCATATATTTT. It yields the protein CASSAGTGTGNTIYF.

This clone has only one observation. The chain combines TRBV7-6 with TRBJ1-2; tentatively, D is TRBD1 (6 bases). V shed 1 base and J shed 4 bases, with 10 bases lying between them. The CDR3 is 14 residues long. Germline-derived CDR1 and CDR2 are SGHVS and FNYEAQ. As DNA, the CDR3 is TGTGCCAGCAGCTTAGGGACAGTGAGCTATGGCTACACCTTC. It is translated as CASSLGTVSYGYTF.

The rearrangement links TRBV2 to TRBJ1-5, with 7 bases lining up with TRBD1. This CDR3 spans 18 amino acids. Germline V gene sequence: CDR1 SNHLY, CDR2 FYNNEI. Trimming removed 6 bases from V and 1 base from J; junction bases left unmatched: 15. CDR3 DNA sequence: TGTGCCAGCAGCACACACAGGGGTAAGTGGGAGAGCAATCAGCCCCAGCATTTT. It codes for CASSTHRGKWESNQPQHF. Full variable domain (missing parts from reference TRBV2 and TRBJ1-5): EPEVTQTPSHQVTQMGQEVILRCVPISNHLYFYWYRQILGQKVEFLVSFYNNEISEKSEIFDDQFSVERPDGSNFTLKIRSTKLEDSAMYFCASSTHRGKWESNQPQHFGDGTRLSIL.

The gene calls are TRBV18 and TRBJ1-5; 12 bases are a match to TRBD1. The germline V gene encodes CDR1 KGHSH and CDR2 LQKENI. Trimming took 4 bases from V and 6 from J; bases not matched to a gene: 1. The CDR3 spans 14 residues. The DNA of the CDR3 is TGTGCCAGCTCACGGGACAGGGGGCTTCAGCCCCAGCATTTT. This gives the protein CASSRDRGLQPQHF.

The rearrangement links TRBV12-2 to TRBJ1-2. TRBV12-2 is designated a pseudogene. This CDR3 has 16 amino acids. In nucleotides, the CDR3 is TGTGCAAGTCGCTTCAAGGGTCCGGGAGAAAACTATGGCTACACCTTC. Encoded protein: CASRFKGPGENYGYTF.

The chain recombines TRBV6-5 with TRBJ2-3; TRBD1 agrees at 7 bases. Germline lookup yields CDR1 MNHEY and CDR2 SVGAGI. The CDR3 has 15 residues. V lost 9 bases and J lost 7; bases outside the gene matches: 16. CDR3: CASRGKGTARNTQYF. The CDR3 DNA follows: TGTGCCAGTAGAGGGAAGGGGACAGCTAGAAATACGCAGTATTTT.

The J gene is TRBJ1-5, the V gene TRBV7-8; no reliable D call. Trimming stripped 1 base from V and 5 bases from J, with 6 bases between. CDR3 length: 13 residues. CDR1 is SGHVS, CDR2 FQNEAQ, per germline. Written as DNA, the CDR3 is TGTGCCAGCAGCTTAGGGCCCGATCAGCCCCAGCATTTT. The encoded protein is CASSLGPDQPQHF.